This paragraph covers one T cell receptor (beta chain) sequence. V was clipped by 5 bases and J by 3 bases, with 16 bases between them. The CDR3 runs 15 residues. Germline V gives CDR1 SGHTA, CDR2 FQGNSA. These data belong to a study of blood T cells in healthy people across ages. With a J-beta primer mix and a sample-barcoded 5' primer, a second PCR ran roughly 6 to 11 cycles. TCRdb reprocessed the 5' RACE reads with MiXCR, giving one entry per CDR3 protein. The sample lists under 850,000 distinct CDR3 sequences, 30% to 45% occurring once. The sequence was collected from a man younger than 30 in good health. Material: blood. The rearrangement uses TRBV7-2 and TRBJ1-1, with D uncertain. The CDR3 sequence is CASSPRTDWDTEAFF. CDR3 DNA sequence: TGTGCCAGCAGCCCTAGGACGGATTGGGACACTGAAGCTTTCTTT.